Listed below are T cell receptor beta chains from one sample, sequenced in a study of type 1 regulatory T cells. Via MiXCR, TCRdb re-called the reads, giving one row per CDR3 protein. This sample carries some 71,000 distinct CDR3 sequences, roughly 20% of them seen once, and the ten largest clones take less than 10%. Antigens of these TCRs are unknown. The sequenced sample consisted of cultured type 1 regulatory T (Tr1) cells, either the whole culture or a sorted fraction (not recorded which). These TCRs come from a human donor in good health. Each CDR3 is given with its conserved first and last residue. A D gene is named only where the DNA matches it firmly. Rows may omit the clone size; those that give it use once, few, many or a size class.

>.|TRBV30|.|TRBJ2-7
TGTGCCTGGGCAGGAGGGGCCCCCTCCTACGAGCAGTACTTC
CAWAGGAPSYEQYF
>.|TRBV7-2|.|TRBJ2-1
TGTGCCAGCAGCTTATATTTACCCCTCTATGAGCAGTTCTTC
CASSLYLPLYEQFF
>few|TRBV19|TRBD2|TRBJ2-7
TGTGCCAGTAGTCCCAACGGGGCGGGAGCCAACGAGCAGTACTTC
CASSPNGAGANEQYF
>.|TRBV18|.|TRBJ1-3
TGTGCCAGCTCACAAGGAAACACCATATATTTT
CASSQGNTIYF
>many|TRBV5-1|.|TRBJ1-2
TGCGCCAGCAGCCCCTCGACAGTAGGCGGTGGCTACACCTTC
CASSPSTVGGGYTF
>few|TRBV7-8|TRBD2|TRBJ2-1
TGTGCCAGCAGCCACCACAAGGCGGCGGGGGACAATGAGCAGTTCTTC
CASSHHKAAGDNEQFF
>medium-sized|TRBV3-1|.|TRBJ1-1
TGTGCCAGCAGCCACAGGGTGGTGAACACTGAAGCTTTCTTT
CASSHRVVNTEAFF
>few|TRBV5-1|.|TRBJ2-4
TGCGCCAGCAGCGTACCGACACCCGCCAAAAACATTCAGTACTTC
CASSVPTPAKNIQYF
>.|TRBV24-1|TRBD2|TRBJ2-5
TGTGCCACCAGTGACCCCGGACTAGCCAAGCAAGAGACCCAGTACTTC
CATSDPGLAKQETQYF
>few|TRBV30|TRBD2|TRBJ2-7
TGTGCCTGGAGTGTACGGCTAGCGGAGAGCGAGCAGTACTTC
CAWSVRLAESEQYF
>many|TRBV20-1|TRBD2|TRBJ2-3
TGCAGTATAGCGGGAGAATCAGATACGCAGTATTTT
CSIAGESDTQYF
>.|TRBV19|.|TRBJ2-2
TGTGCCAGTAGCCTTTTCGGAGGGACACCTGACACCGGGGAGCTGTTTTTT
CASSLFGGTPDTGELFF
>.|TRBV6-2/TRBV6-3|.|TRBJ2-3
TGTGCCAGCAGTTACAAGGCAGTCAGAGATACGCAGTATTTT
CASSYKAVRDTQYF
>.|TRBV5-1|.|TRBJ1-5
TGCGCCAGCAGCTTCGGGGGGCCGGAGCCCCAGCATTTT
CASSFGGPEPQHF
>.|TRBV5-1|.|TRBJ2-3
TGCGCCAGCAGCTTGGTCGGCAGCTACACAGATACGCAGTATTTT
CASSLVGSYTDTQYF
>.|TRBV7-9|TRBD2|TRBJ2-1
TGTGCCAGCAGCTTAGGGACTAGCGGGAACAATGAGCAGTTCTTC
CASSLGTSGNNEQFF
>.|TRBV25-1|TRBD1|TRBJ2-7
TGTGCCAGCAGTGAACTGGGGACAGCAGCCTACGAGCAGTACTTC
CASSELGTAAYEQYF
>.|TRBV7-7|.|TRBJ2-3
TGTGCTAGCAGCCCCCTGACAGGGGAGGGTGATACGCAGTATTTT
CASSPLTGEGDTQYF
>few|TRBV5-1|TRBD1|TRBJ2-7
TGCGCCAGCAGCAAACAGGGGAGCTCCTACGAGCAGTACTTC
CASSKQGSSYEQYF
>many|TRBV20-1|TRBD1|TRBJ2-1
TGCAGTGCCCCTGGCCCACAGGGGAATGAGCAGTTCTTC
CSAPGPQGNEQFF
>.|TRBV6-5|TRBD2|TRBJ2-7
TGTGCCAGCAGTTCCCGGGGGGGGTCTGTAGTCGAGCAGTACTTC
CASSSRGGSVVEQYF
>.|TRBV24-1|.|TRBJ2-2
TGTGCCACCCGCCGAGGACAGAACACCGGGGAGCTGTTTTTT
CATRRGQNTGELFF
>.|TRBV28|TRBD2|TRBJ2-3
TGTGCCAGCAGTTTTAGCGGGAGGGCCGGCACAGATACGCAGTATTTT
CASSFSGRAGTDTQYF
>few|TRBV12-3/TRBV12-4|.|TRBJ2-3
TGTGCCAGCAGTTTTCGGGGGCCAGATACGCAGTATTTT
CASSFRGPDTQYF
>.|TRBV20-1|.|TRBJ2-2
TGCAGTGCTAGAGGACAGAAGTCGAACACCGGGGAGCTGTTTTTT
CSARGQKSNTGELFF